This T cell receptor (beta chain) was sequenced for a study of regulatory T cells in long-lasting Graves disease. Study-wide context: By definition, persistent Graves' disease involved antithyroid drugs for over 5 years alongside positive TSH receptor antibodies.

Time point here: persistent/refractory GD, antithyroid drugs over 5 years with positive TRAb. Isolated PBMC RNA provided the starting material for the TCR library. An endocrinology unit in Xi'an, China, supplied the patients. As collected, the peripheral blood samples measured around 9 milliliters each and went into EDTA tubes. Study-level findings and limits: Exclusively peripheral blood, rather than thyroid tissue, was studied.

With respect to this clonotype: Antigen specificity is unknown.

Through Arm-PCR of CDR3 regions and iRepertoire HTBI primers, TCR beta libraries were built. One entry per CDR3 protein, called by TCRdb with MiXCR from the multiplex PCR reads. Of a few hundred thousand distinct CDR3 sequences in the sample, less than 25% were seen once. V dropped 5 bases and J dropped 0 bases, with 23 bases sitting between them. The CDR3 is made up of 18 amino acids. The J gene is TRBJ2-7, the V gene TRBV12-3 or TRBV12-4, with D perhaps assigned TRBD1 or TRBD2 (5 bases each). The sample in question was peripheral blood mononuclear cells (PBMCs), obtained when the disease was refractory, from a patient treated with antithyroid drugs. The receptor comes from a female donor with Graves disease. CDR3 nucleotides: TGTGCCAGCAGTGTCCGCCGGGGCCAGGGCTCAATCTCCTACGAGCAGTACTTC. Translated: CASSVRRGQGSISYEQYF.